Reported below is one T cell receptor beta chain. Data came from immunoSEQ multiplex PCR; TCRdb stores just in-frame clones and leaves some out. The table records roughly 30,000 clones, about 91% of them present only once. This specimen comes from a study of T cell changes during pregnancy in multiple sclerosis. Germline V gene data show CDR1 as LNHNV and CDR2 as YYDKDF (reference sequence). J was trimmed by 7 bases and V by 5 bases; bases with no gene match: 8. The CDR3 length is 14 residues. Sequenced material: CD4+ T cells from peripheral blood mononuclear cells, taken in the first trimester of pregnancy. The J gene is TRBJ2-7, the V gene TRBV15, with 10 bases identical to TRBD1. This TCR derives from a female donor in good health, enrolled as a control in a pregnancy study. The CDR3 DNA is TGTGCCACCAGCCGGGACAGGGGAGTGTGGGAGCAGTACTTC. Amino acid sequence: CATSRDRGVWEQYF.